The entry that follows covers one T cell receptor beta chain sequence. A read error may produce the germline difference seen at one junction end. This specimen belongs to a study of CD8+CD57+ T cells in acquired aplastic anemia. The CDR3 is 16 amino acids. Germline V gives CDR1 SGHAT, CDR2 FQDESV (reference sequence). Profiling of TCR beta VDJ combinations and CDR3 sequences used genomic DNA as template. TCRdb ran MiXCR on the reads and lists one entry per CDR3 protein. Seen here are around 51,000 distinct CDR3 sequences, around 69% observed once, and the top ten hold approximately 31%. The receptor comes from a human donor in good health, serving as a control. This chain uses TRBV11-1 with TRBJ1-2; D not resolved. Sequenced sample: sorted CD4+, CD8+, or CD8+CD57+ T cells (not recorded which) from PBMCs. CDR3 bases: TGTACCAGCAGCCTAGGGAGTGTAGGGCCTAACTATGGCTACACCTTC. Translated: CTSSLGSVGPNYGYTF.